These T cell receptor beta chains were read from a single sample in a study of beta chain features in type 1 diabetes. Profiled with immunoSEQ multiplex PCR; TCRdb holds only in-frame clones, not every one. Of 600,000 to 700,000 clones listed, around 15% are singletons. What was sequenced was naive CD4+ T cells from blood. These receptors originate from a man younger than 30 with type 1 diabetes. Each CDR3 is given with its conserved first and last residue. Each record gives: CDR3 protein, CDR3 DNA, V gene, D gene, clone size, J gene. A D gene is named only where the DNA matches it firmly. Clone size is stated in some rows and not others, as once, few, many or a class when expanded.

CDR3 protein: CASSVDLNTEAFF; CDR3 DNA: TGTGCCAGCAGCGTCGACCTGAACACTGAAGCTTTCTTT; V gene: TRBV11-1; D gene: NA; clone size: NA; J gene: TRBJ1-1
CDR3 protein: CASSLPRLHSYEQYF; CDR3 DNA: TGTGCCAGCAGCTTGCCCAGGCTTCACTCCTACGAGCAGTACTTC; V gene: TRBV5-6; D gene: NA; clone size: few; J gene: TRBJ2-7
CDR3 protein: CAGREGLAREQYF; CDR3 DNA: TGTGCCGGTCGCGAGGGCTTGGCTCGCGAGCAGTACTTC; V gene: TRBV2; D gene: NA; clone size: NA; J gene: TRBJ2-7
CDR3 protein: CASSWGDGYTF; CDR3 DNA: TGTGCCAGCAGCTGGGGGGACGGCTACACCTTC; V gene: TRBV5-6; D gene: NA; clone size: NA; J gene: TRBJ1-2
CDR3 protein: CASSEGAGFYGYTF; CDR3 DNA: TGTGCCAGCAGTGAAGGGGCCGGGTTCTATGGCTACACCTTC; V gene: TRBV6-1; D gene: NA; clone size: NA; J gene: TRBJ1-2
CDR3 protein: CASSVEYRGNSPLHF; CDR3 DNA: TGTGCCAGCAGCGTAGAGTACCGGGGAAATTCACCCCTCCACTTT; V gene: TRBV9; D gene: NA; clone size: NA; J gene: TRBJ1-6
CDR3 protein: CASSSPLVGSYNEQFF; CDR3 DNA: TGTGCCAGCAGTTCCCCTCTTGTCGGCTCCTACAATGAGCAGTTCTTC; V gene: TRBV6-6; D gene: NA; clone size: few; J gene: TRBJ2-1
CDR3 protein: CAISDIGGYGYTF; CDR3 DNA: TGTGCCATCAGTGATATCGGGGGCTATGGCTACACCTTC; V gene: TRBV10-3; D gene: NA; clone size: once; J gene: TRBJ1-2
CDR3 protein: CASSLQAGANYGYTF; CDR3 DNA: TGCGCCAGCAGCTTGCAAGCGGGAGCTAACTATGGCTACACCTTC; V gene: TRBV5-1; D gene: NA; clone size: NA; J gene: TRBJ1-2
CDR3 protein: CASSFPGQGYGTEAFF; CDR3 DNA: TGTGCCAGCAGCTTCCCGGGACAGGGATACGGCACTGAAGCTTTCTTT; V gene: TRBV7-8; D gene: TRBD1; clone size: few; J gene: TRBJ1-1
CDR3 protein: CASSPTGTDTQYF; CDR3 DNA: TGTGCCAGCAGCCCGACTGGCACAGATACGCAGTATTTT; V gene: TRBV5-4; D gene: NA; clone size: NA; J gene: TRBJ2-3
CDR3 protein: CASSPGGTASTDTQYF; CDR3 DNA: TGTGCTAGCAGCCCCGGCGGAACAGCTAGCACAGATACGCAGTATTTT; V gene: TRBV7-7; D gene: NA; clone size: few; J gene: TRBJ2-3
CDR3 protein: CASSPVGGYSNQPQHF; CDR3 DNA: TGTGCCAGCAGCCCAGTGGGCGGCTATAGCAATCAGCCCCAGCATTTT; V gene: TRBV7-2; D gene: NA; clone size: few; J gene: TRBJ1-5
CDR3 protein: CASSSLVDGYTF; CDR3 DNA: TGTGCCAGCAGTTCTTTGGTCGATGGCTACACCTTC; V gene: TRBV6-5; D gene: NA; clone size: NA; J gene: TRBJ1-2
CDR3 protein: CASSVGGLDTQYF; CDR3 DNA: TGTGCCAGCAGCGTGGGAGGCTTAGATACGCAGTATTTT; V gene: TRBV9; D gene: NA; clone size: NA; J gene: TRBJ2-3
CDR3 protein: CASSTVEGTNEKLFF; CDR3 DNA: TGTGCCAGCAGTACCGTCGAGGGAACTAATGAAAAACTGTTTTTT; V gene: TRBV2; D gene: NA; clone size: NA; J gene: TRBJ1-4
CDR3 protein: CASSGTDNEKLFF; CDR3 DNA: TGTGCCAGTAGTGGGACAGATAATGAAAAACTGTTTTTT; V gene: TRBV19; D gene: TRBD1; clone size: few; J gene: TRBJ1-4
CDR3 protein: CASSPGSSNEKLFF; CDR3 DNA: TGTGCCAGCAGCCCAGGGAGCTCTAATGAAAAACTGTTTTTT; V gene: TRBV5-4; D gene: NA; clone size: few; J gene: TRBJ1-4
CDR3 protein: CASSPGQGMADTQYF; CDR3 DNA: TGTGCCAGCAGTCCTGGACAGGGGATGGCAGATACGCAGTATTTT; V gene: TRBV2; D gene: TRBD1; clone size: NA; J gene: TRBJ2-3
CDR3 protein: CASSSTGAYTEAFF; CDR3 DNA: TGTGCCAGCAGTTCCACAGGGGCGTATACTGAAGCTTTCTTT; V gene: TRBV6-5; D gene: TRBD1; clone size: NA; J gene: TRBJ1-1
CDR3 protein: CASSWGAGNQPQHF; CDR3 DNA: TGTGCCAGCAGTTGGGGGGCAGGCAATCAGCCCCAGCATTTT; V gene: TRBV2; D gene: NA; clone size: few; J gene: TRBJ1-5
CDR3 protein: CASSEVVSAEQFF; CDR3 DNA: TGTGCCAGCAGTGAAGTGGTCAGTGCCGAGCAGTTCTTC; V gene: TRBV6-1; D gene: NA; clone size: NA; J gene: TRBJ2-1
CDR3 protein: CASKTGYQPQHF; CDR3 DNA: TGTGCCAGCAAGACAGGTTATCAGCCCCAGCATTTT; V gene: TRBV6-5; D gene: NA; clone size: few; J gene: TRBJ1-5
CDR3 protein: CAIGGTGVRTDTQYF; CDR3 DNA: TGTGCCATCGGGGGGACAGGGGTACGCACAGATACGCAGTATTTT; V gene: TRBV10-3; D gene: TRBD1; clone size: few; J gene: TRBJ2-3
CDR3 protein: CASRTDTPYGYTF; CDR3 DNA: TGTGCCAGCAGAACGGACACGCCCTATGGCTACACCTTC; V gene: TRBV6-5; D gene: NA; clone size: NA; J gene: TRBJ1-2
CDR3 protein: CAGRRDFQETQYF; CDR3 DNA: TGTGCCGGTAGACGGGACTTCCAAGAGACCCAGTACTTC; V gene: TRBV2; D gene: NA; clone size: few; J gene: TRBJ2-5
CDR3 protein: CASSAGPGAYGYTF; CDR3 DNA: TGTGCCAGCAGCGCCGGACCCGGGGCCTATGGCTACACCTTC; V gene: TRBV7-6; D gene: NA; clone size: few; J gene: TRBJ1-2
CDR3 protein: CASSFSGTGQETQYF; CDR3 DNA: TGCGCCAGCAGCTTTTCCGGGACGGGTCAGGAGACCCAGTACTTC; V gene: TRBV5-1; D gene: NA; clone size: NA; J gene: TRBJ2-5
CDR3 protein: CASSSGQGAEAFF; CDR3 DNA: TGTGCCAGCAGTTCGGGACAGGGGGCTGAAGCTTTCTTT; V gene: TRBV28; D gene: TRBD1; clone size: few; J gene: TRBJ1-1
CDR3 protein: CASSPGQGEQFF; CDR3 DNA: TGTGCCAGCAGCCCGGGACAAGGTGAGCAGTTCTTC; V gene: TRBV2; D gene: NA; clone size: few; J gene: TRBJ2-1
CDR3 protein: CASSLRARDSPLHF; CDR3 DNA: TGTGCCAGCAGCTTGAGGGCTAGGGATTCACCCCTCCACTTT; V gene: TRBV5-4; D gene: NA; clone size: few; J gene: TRBJ1-6
CDR3 protein: CASSFTQGTYEQYF; CDR3 DNA: TGTGCCAGCAGCTTCACACAGGGGACCTACGAGCAGTACTTC; V gene: TRBV7-9; D gene: TRBD1; clone size: NA; J gene: TRBJ2-7
CDR3 protein: CAISEGQGETGELFF; CDR3 DNA: TGTGCCATCAGTGAGGGACAGGGAGAAACCGGGGAGCTGTTTTTT; V gene: TRBV10-3; D gene: TRBD1; clone size: few; J gene: TRBJ2-2
CDR3 protein: CASSLEGRGEQFF; CDR3 DNA: TGTGCCAGCAGCTTGGAGGGGAGAGGTGAGCAGTTCTTC; V gene: TRBV7-9; D gene: NA; clone size: few; J gene: TRBJ2-1
CDR3 protein: CASSVGTATNYGYTF; CDR3 DNA: TGTGCCAGCAGCGTTGGGACAGCGACTAACTATGGCTACACCTTC; V gene: TRBV9; D gene: TRBD1; clone size: NA; J gene: TRBJ1-2
CDR3 protein: CASSAAGRSGSSTDTQYF; CDR3 DNA: TGTGCCAGCAGCGCTGCCGGACGCTCAGGGTCTTCCACAGATACGCAGTATTTT; V gene: TRBV9; D gene: NA; clone size: few; J gene: TRBJ2-3
CDR3 protein: CASSGTEAFF; CDR3 DNA: TGTGCCAGTAGCGGGACTGAAGCTTTCTTT; V gene: TRBV19; D gene: NA; clone size: few; J gene: TRBJ1-1
CDR3 protein: CASSRQGENIQYF; CDR3 DNA: TGCGCCAGCAGCCGACAGGGCGAAAACATTCAGTACTTC; V gene: TRBV10-1; D gene: TRBD1; clone size: NA; J gene: TRBJ2-4
CDR3 protein: CASSFGPGTATYEQYF; CDR3 DNA: TGCGCCAGCAGCTTTGGACCCGGGACAGCGACCTACGAGCAGTACTTC; V gene: TRBV5-1; D gene: TRBD1; clone size: few; J gene: TRBJ2-7
CDR3 protein: CATSYVWDISYEQYF; CDR3 DNA: TGTGCCACCAGCTATGTTTGGGACATTTCCTACGAGCAGTACTTC; V gene: TRBV15; D gene: NA; clone size: few; J gene: TRBJ2-7
CDR3 protein: CASSLVQVSLEQYF; CDR3 DNA: TGTGCCAGCAGCTTAGTTCAGGTTAGCCTCGAGCAGTACTTC; V gene: TRBV11-2; D gene: NA; clone size: NA; J gene: TRBJ2-7
CDR3 protein: CASSPGGGQGEETQYF; CDR3 DNA: TGTGCCAGCAGTCCAGGGGGGGGACAGGGTGAGGAGACCCAGTACTTC; V gene: TRBV27; D gene: TRBD1; clone size: few; J gene: TRBJ2-5